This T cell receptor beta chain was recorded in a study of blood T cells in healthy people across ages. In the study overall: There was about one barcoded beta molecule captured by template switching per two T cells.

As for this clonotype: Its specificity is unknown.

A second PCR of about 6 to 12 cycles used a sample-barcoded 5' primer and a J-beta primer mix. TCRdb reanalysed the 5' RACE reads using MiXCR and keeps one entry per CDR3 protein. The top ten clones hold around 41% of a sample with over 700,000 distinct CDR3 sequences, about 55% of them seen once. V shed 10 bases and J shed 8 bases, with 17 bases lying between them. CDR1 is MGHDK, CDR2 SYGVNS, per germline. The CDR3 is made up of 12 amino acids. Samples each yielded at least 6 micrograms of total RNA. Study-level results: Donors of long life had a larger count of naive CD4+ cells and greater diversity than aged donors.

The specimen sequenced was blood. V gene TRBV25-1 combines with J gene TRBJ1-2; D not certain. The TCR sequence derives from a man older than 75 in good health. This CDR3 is CATWSGLGGYTF. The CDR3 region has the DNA TGTGCCACCTGGTCGGGGTTAGGCGGCTACACCTTC.